This TCR beta chain originates from a study of CXCR3-negative and CXCR3-positive naive CD8 T cells. Whole-study findings and limits: For memory CD8+ cells diversity was much lower, but both naive subsets had comparably high diversity. In CXCR3-positive naive cells, the TRB CDR3s were more hydrophobic than in CXCR3-negative naive cells.

In the case of this clonotype: Antigen specificity is unknown.

The germline CDR1 and CDR2 sequences are LGHNA and YSLEER. CDR3 length: 13 amino acids. 5' RACE that incorporated UMI labels was used to prepare the TRB cDNA libraries. TCRdb reanalyzed the 5' RACE reads, giving one entry per CDR3 protein sequence and no DNA. Recorded for this sample: just under 65,000 distinct CDR3 sequences. Source material: naive CXCR3+ CD8+ T cells from blood. Subset described: CD45RO-CCR7+CD27+CD95- naive CD8+ T cells expressing CXCR3 (TNR3+). The TCR comes from a human donor in good health. Some clones in this sample may be carry-over from other donors' samples. This sequence joins TRBV4-3 and TRBJ2-3. The CDR3 protein is CASSLLGEDTQYF.